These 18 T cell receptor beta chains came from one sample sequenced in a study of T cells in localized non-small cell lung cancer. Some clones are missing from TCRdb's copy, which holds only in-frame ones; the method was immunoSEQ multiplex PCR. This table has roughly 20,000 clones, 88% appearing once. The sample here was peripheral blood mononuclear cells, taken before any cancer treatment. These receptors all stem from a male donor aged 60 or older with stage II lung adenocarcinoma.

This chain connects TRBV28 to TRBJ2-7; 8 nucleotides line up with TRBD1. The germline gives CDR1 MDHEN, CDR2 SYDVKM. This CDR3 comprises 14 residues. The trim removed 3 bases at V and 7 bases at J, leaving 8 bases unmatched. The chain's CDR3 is CASSLNRGWWEQYF. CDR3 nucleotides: TGTGCCAGCAGTTTGAACAGGGGGTGGTGGGAGCAGTACTTC.

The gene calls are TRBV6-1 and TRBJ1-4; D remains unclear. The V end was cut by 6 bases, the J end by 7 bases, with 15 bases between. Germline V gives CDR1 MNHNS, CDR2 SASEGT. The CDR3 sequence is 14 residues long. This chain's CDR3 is CASSRILIGEKLFF. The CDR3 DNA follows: TGTGCCAGCAGCCGAATTTTAATTGGTGAAAAACTGTTTTTT.

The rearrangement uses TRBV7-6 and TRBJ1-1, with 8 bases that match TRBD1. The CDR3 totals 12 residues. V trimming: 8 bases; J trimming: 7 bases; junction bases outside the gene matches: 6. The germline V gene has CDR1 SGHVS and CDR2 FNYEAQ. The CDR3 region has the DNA TGTGCCAGCGGCCATGGGACAGGTGAAGCTTTCTTT. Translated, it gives CASGHGTGEAFF.

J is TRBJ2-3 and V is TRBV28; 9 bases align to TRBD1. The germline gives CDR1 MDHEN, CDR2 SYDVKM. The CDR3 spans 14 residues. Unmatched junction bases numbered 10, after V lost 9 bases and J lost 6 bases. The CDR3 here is CASSRDRGSDTQYF. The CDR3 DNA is TGTGCCAGTTCTAGAGACAGGGGGTCCGATACGCAGTATTTT.

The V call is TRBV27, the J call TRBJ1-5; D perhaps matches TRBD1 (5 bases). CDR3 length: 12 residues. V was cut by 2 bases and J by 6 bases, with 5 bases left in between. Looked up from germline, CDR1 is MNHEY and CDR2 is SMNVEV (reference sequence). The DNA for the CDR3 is TGTGCCAGCAGTTTACAGGGTCAGCCCCAGCATTTT. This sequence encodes CASSLQGQPQHF.

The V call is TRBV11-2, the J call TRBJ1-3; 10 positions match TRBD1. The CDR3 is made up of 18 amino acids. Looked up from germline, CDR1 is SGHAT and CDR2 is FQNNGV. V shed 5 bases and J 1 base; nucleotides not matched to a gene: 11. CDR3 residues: CASSPRDRGLTSGNTIYF. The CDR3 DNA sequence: TGTGCCAGCAGCCCTCGGGACAGGGGATTAACTTCTGGAAACACCATATATTTT.

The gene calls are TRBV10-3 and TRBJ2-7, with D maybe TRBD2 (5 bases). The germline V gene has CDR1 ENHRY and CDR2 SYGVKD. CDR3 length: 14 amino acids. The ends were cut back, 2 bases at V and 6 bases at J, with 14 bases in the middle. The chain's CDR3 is CAISEQQTIVEQYF. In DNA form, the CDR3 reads TGTGCCATCAGTGAGCAGCAGACTATCGTCGAGCAGTACTTC.

The CDR3 DNA reads as TGTGCCATCAGTGAAGTTCCGGGAAACTCTGGAAACACCATATATTTT. It yields the protein CAISEVPGNSGNTIYF. V and J are TRBV10-3 and TRBJ1-3; D gene uncertain. Trimming took 3 bases from V and 0 from J, leaving 12 bases between them. Germline V CDR1 and CDR2: ENHRY, SYGVKD. The CDR3 is made up of 16 amino acids.

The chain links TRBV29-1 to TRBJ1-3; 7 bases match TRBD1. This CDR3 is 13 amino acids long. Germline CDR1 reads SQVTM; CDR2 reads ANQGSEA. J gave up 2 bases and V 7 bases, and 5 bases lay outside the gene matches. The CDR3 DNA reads TGCAGCGCCATGACAGGGCCTGGAAACACCATATATTTT. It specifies CSAMTGPGNTIYF.

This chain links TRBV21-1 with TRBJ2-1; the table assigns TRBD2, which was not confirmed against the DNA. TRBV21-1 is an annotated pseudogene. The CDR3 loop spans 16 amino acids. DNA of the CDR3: TGTGCCAGCAGCAAAGTAGCAGCGGCCGCCTACAATGAGCAGTTCTTC. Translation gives CASSKVAAAAYNEQFF.

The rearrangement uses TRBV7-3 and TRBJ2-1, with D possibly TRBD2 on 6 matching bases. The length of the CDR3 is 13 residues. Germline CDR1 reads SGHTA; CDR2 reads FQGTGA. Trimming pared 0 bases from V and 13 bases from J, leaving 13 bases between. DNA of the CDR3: TGTGCCAGCAGCTTAACGTTCGCGGGGTTACAGTTCTTC. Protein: CASSLTFAGLQFF.

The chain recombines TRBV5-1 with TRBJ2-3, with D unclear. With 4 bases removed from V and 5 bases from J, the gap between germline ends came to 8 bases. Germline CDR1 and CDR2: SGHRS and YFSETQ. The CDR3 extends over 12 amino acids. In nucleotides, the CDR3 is TGCGCCAGCAGCCGATCGGTAGATACGCAGTATTTT. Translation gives CASSRSVDTQYF.

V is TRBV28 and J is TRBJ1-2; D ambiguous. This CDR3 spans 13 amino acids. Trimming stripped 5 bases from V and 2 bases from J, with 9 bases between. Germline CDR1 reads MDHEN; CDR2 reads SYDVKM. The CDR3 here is CASSPTSNYGYTF. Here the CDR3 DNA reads TGTGCCAGCAGTCCCACATCGAACTATGGCTACACCTTC.

The DNA of the CDR3 is TGTGCCAGTAGGCGACAGGGGGCGAACACTGAAGCTTTCTTT. Translation gives CASRRQGANTEAFF. The chain has TRBV19 and TRBJ1-1; TRBD1 matches at 10 bases. This CDR3 has 14 amino acids. J gave up 1 base and V 6 bases, and 2 bases lay outside the gene matches. From germline, CDR1 is LNHDA and CDR2 SQIVND (reference sequence).

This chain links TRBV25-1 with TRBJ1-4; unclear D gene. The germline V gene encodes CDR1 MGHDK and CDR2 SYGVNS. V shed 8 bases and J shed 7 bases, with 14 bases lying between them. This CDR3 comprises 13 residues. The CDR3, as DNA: TGTGCCAGCGGAGACGGGTGGGCTGAAAAACTGTTTTTT. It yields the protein CASGDGWAEKLFF.

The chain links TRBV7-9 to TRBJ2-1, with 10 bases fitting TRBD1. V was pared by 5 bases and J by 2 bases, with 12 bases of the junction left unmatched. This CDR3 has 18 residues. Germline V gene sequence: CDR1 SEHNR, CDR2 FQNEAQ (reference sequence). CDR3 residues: CASSRVFRDRGTYNEQFF. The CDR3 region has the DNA TGTGCCAGCAGCCGTGTTTTCCGGGACAGGGGTACCTACAATGAGCAGTTCTTC.

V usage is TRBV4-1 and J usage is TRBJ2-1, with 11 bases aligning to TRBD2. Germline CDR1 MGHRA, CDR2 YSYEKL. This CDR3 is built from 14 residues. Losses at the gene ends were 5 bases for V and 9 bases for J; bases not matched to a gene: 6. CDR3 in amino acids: CASSALAGAGEQFF. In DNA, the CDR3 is TGCGCCAGCAGCGCACTAGCGGGAGCGGGTGAGCAGTTCTTC.

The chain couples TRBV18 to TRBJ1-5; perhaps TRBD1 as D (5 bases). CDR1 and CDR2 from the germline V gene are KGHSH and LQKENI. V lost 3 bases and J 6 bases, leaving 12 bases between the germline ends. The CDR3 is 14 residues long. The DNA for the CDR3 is TGTGCCAGCTCACCTTTGGGGGGGATTCAGCCCCAGCATTTT. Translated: CASSPLGGIQPQHF. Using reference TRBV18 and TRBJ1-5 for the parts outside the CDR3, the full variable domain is NAGVMQNPRHLVRRRGQEARLRCSPMKGHSHVYWYRQLPEEGLKFMVYLQKENIIDESGMPKERFSAEFPKEGPSILRIQQVVRGDSAAYFCASSPLGGIQPQHFGDGTRLSIL.